This T cell receptor beta chain stems from a study of T-cell reconstitution after alpha-beta-depleted transplantation in children. In germline, CDR1 is SGDLS, CDR2 YYNGEE. V lost 1 base, J lost 3 bases, and 0 bases stayed unmatched. This CDR3 is 14 amino acids long. Worth noting for this clonotype: Its antigen is not known.

Unique molecular identifiers were built into the TCRbeta library. MiXCR was run by TCRdb on the PCR reads, yielding one entry per CDR3 protein. The repertoire has fewer than 1 million distinct CDR3 sequences, approximately 15% of them found once; the top ten carry roughly 4.8%. Findings and caveats of the study: Surviving recipient T cells and intrathymic progenitors accounted for some patients' high TCRbeta diversity at day 60. At one year after transplant, newly produced T cells mostly accounted for T-cell counts and diversity.

The rearrangement uses TRBV9 and TRBJ2-5, with TRBD2 identical over 10 bases. The TCR was taken from a male patient between 10 and 17 years old who had a stem cell transplant for acute lymphoblastic leukemia, so the T cells may come from the graft donor. The sequenced sample was PBMCs, mostly from graft donor cells, obtained 360 days after TCRalphabeta/CD19-depleted stem cell transplant. CDR3 amino acids: CASSVLAGEETQYF. CDR3 DNA: TGTGCCAGCAGCGTACTAGCGGGAGAAGAGACCCAGTACTTC. Using reference TRBV9 and TRBJ2-5 for the parts outside the CDR3, the full variable domain is DSGVTQTPKHLITATGQRVTLRCSPRSGDLSVYWYQQSLDQGLQFLIQYYNGEERAKGNILERFSAQQFPDLHSELNLSSLELGDSALYFCASSVLAGEETQYFGPGTRLLVL.